Included here is one T cell receptor (beta chain) sequence, with context. Antigen specificity is unknown. These data belong to a study of OX40 agonist ivuxolimab in advanced cancers. Overall study: Patients were dosed with the agonistic anti-OX40 (CD134) antibody ivuxolimab. People who had prior anti-PD-1, anti-PD-L1 or anti-CTLA-4 therapy could take part, and less than 50% had some. General study points: Partial responders receiving 0.1-3.0 mg/kg showed among the lowest clonal expansion.

The table came from immunoSEQ multiplex PCR; TCRdb's copy has only in-frame clones and leaves some out. The repertoire holds more than 60,000 clones, with about nine tenths as singletons. CDR1 and CDR2 from the germline V gene are SGHTA and FQGNSA. V was shortened by 5 bases and J by 0 bases, with 9 bases between the two germline ends. This CDR3 has 14 residues. This material consisted of CD4+ or CD8+ T cells sorted from blood, taken in a trial of the OX40 agonist ivuxolimab. V usage is TRBV7-2 and J usage is TRBJ2-3; D is perhaps TRBD1 (6 bases). The TCR sequence derives from an adult with an advanced solid tumor such as melanoma, head and neck, liver or kidney cancer. CDR3 DNA sequence: TGTGCCAGCAGCCTTGACAGGAGCACAGATACGCAGTATTTT. This translates into CASSLDRSTDTQYF.